A single sample is the source of the 29 T cell receptor beta chains below, sequenced in a study of cytomegalovirus exposure and HLA in healthy donors. PCR primers comprised 60 Vbeta and 13 Jbeta primers. TCRdb's copy holds only in-frame clones and misses some; the assay was immunoSEQ multiplex PCR. The sample includes 150,000 to 200,000 clones. Sequenced: PBMCs. These receptor sequences come from a man aged 25-40 years in good health and CMV-seronegative.

The chain recombines TRBV7-8 with TRBJ1-2; TRBD1 aligns across 9 bases. The CDR3 is 17 residues long. Germline V CDR1 and CDR2: SGHVS, FQNEAQ. V lost 2 bases to trimming and J lost 7 bases; unmatched junction nucleotides: 14. The CDR3 coding sequence is TGTGCCAGCAGCTTAAGGTCACCGAGACAGGGGGATTTTGGCTACACCTTC. As protein: CASSLRSPRQGDFGYTF.

The chain has TRBV7-2 and TRBJ2-7, with 7 positions matching TRBD2. This CDR3 spans 15 amino acids. Trimming at V came to 5 bases and at J to 4 bases, leaving 11 bases not matched to a gene. CDR1 is SGHTA, CDR2 FQGNSA, per germline. The CDR3 is CASSPVAGLQYEQYF. DNA of the CDR3: TGTGCCAGCAGCCCCGTAGCGGGTTTGCAATACGAGCAGTACTTC.

The chain is built from TRBV7-9 and TRBJ2-5; D is uncertain. The V and J ends lost 5 bases and 0 bases respectively, with 10 bases between them. The CDR3 totals 14 residues. Germline V CDR1 and CDR2: SEHNR, FQNEAQ (reference sequence). The CDR3 region has the DNA TGTGCCAGCAGCAGAAGACAAGACCAAGAGACCCAGTACTTC. It encodes CASSRRQDQETQYF.

V usage is TRBV19 and J usage is TRBJ2-7; D not certain. Germline-derived CDR1 and CDR2 are LNHDA and SQIVND (reference sequence). This CDR3 contains 11 residues. Trimming removed 6 bases at V and 7 bases at J, with 10 bases between. CDR3 nucleotides: TGTGCCAGTAGACCACGAGGTGAGCAGTACTTC. This encodes CASRPRGEQYF.

The chain carries TRBV6-5 and TRBJ1-1; TRBD1 agrees at 7 bases. V trimming: 6 bases; J trimming: 2 bases; junction bases outside the gene matches: 6. Per germline, CDR1 MNHEY and CDR2 SVGAGI. The CDR3 has 14 amino acids. CDR3 sequence (DNA): TGTGCCAGCAGGACCGGGACAGTTAACACTGAAGCTTTCTTT. It translates to CASRTGTVNTEAFF.

The J gene is TRBJ1-5, the V gene TRBV5-4, with D perhaps TRBD1 (6 bases). CDR1 is SGHNT and CDR2 is YYREEE in the germline V gene (reference sequence). V shed 0 bases and J shed 2 bases, with 6 bases lying between them. The CDR3 contains 14 residues. The CDR3 nucleotides are TGTGCCAGCAGCTTGGACAGGGGCAATCAGCCCCAGCATTTT. This translates into CASSLDRGNQPQHF.

The chain combines TRBV6-1 with TRBJ2-2, with TRBD1 matching over 10 bases. V shed 4 bases, J shed 7 bases, and the junction held 6 bases outside the gene matches. This CDR3 has 15 amino acids. Looked up from germline, CDR1 is MNHNS and CDR2 is SASEGT. The CDR3 DNA is TGTGCCAGCAGTGCCCAGACAGGGGGCGTCGGGGAGCTGTTTTTT. This gives the protein CASSAQTGGVGELFF.

The rearrangement uses TRBV5-5 and TRBJ1-1, with D hard to call. CDR3 length equals 12 residues. Germline assignment: CDR1 SGHKS and CDR2 YYEKEE (reference sequence). Trimming removed 4 bases from V and 8 bases from J, with 12 bases in between. The CDR3 here is CASSPHTDEAFF. The DNA of the CDR3 is TGTGCCAGCAGCCCGCACACAGACGAAGCTTTCTTT.

V and J are TRBV6-5 and TRBJ2-1; 9 bases map to TRBD2. V lost 2 bases, J lost 9 bases, and 5 bases stayed unmatched. Germline CDR1 and CDR2: MNHEY and SVGAGI. This CDR3 comprises 14 residues. The CDR3 DNA reads as TGTGCCAGCAGTTACGATAGCGGGAGAATTGAGCAGTTCTTC. Translating gives CASSYDSGRIEQFF.

The chain recombines TRBV27 with TRBJ1-2; possibly TRBD1 for D (6 bases). Trimming took off 5 bases at V and 5 bases at J, with 15 bases between the two ends. Germline loops: CDR1 MNHEY, CDR2 SMNVEV (reference sequence). This CDR3 contains 14 residues. The CDR3 sequence is CASSPTGTPYGYTF. In nucleotides, the CDR3 is TGTGCCAGCAGTCCAACCGGGACACCTTATGGCTACACCTTC.

The gene calls are TRBV5-1 and TRBJ1-1, with 9 positions matching TRBD1. CDR3 length: 17 residues. Germline V gene sequence: CDR1 SGHRS, CDR2 YFSETQ. The trim removed 5 bases at V and 4 bases at J, leaving 15 bases unmatched. As DNA, the CDR3 is TGCGCCAGCAGTCGCCTAACAGGGGGCATTTTGGCCACTGAAGCTTTCTTT. Protein sequence: CASSRLTGGILATEAFF. Variable domain in full (rest from reference TRBV5-1 and TRBJ1-1): KAGVTQTPRYLIKTRGQQVTLSCSPISGHRSVSWYQQTPGQGLQFLFEYFSETQRNKGNFPGRFSGRQFSNSRSEMNVSTLELGDSALYLCASSRLTGGILATEAFFGQGTRLTVV.

The gene calls are TRBV5-1 and TRBJ2-5, with D unresolved. V was trimmed by 0 bases and J by 4 bases, leaving 13 bases between them. This CDR3 region has 15 residues. Per germline, CDR1 SGHRS and CDR2 YFSETQ. The CDR3 spells CASSLGATPGETQYF. CDR3 DNA: TGCGCCAGCAGCTTGGGGGCCACGCCAGGAGAGACCCAGTACTTC.

The V and J genes are TRBV5-4 and TRBJ2-1; 12 bases map to TRBD1. Germline V gene data show CDR1 as SGHNT and CDR2 as YYREEE (reference sequence). The junction had 4 bases not matched to a gene; V was cut back by 3 bases and J by 6 bases. The CDR3 covers 15 residues. CDR3 DNA sequence: TGTGCCAGCAGCTCGGGACAGGGGGCGCGCAATGAGCAGTTCTTC. Protein product: CASSSGQGARNEQFF. The complete variable domain, with remaining parts taken from reference TRBV5-4 and TRBJ2-1, reads ETGVTQSPTHLIKTRGQQVTLRCSSQSGHNTVSWYQQALGQGPQFIFQYYREEENGRGNFPPRFSGLQFPNYSSELNVNALELDDSALYLCASSSGQGARNEQFFGPGTRLTVL.

The chain recombines TRBV29-1 with TRBJ1-1, with a possible D match to TRBD1 (5 bases). V was shortened by 6 bases and J by 5 bases, with 10 bases between the two germline ends. The CDR3 sequence is 11 residues long. CDR1 and CDR2 from the germline V gene are SQVTM and ANQGSEA. DNA for the CDR3: TGCAGCGTCGATCAGGGTACTGAAGCTTTCTTT. It encodes CSVDQGTEAFF.

DNA of the CDR3: TGCGCCAGCAGCCCGGGACTAGCGGGAGGGCCTAGTCAAGAGACCCAGTACTTC. Translating gives CASSPGLAGGPSQETQYF. The chain links TRBV4-3 to TRBJ2-5, with TRBD2 matching over 16 bases. The CDR3 is 18 residues long. The germline V gene has CDR1 LGHNA and CDR2 YSLEER. The V gene end was trimmed by 4 bases and the J gene end by 2 bases; junction bases not matched to a gene: 7.

This rearrangement joins TRBV7-6 to TRBJ2-5, with 9 positions matching TRBD1. The J call may be in error: the DNA end matches TRBJ2-7 better. The CDR3 sequence is 17 residues long. The V gene's germline CDR1 is SGHVS and CDR2 FNYEAQ. CDR3: CASSPTHTGTGTYEQYF. The CDR3 DNA sequence: TGTGCCAGCAGCCCCACTCATACCGGGACAGGGACCTACGAGCAGTACTTC.

V is TRBV6-5 and J is TRBJ2-3; 7 bases line up with TRBD2. The CDR3 has 16 amino acids. V trimming: 4 bases; J trimming: 2 bases; junction bases outside the gene matches: 9. Germline loops: CDR1 MNHEY, CDR2 SVGAGI. The chain's CDR3 is CASSFMGAGSTDTQYF. The CDR3 DNA reads TGTGCCAGCAGTTTCATGGGAGCGGGGTCCACAGATACGCAGTATTTT.

V and J are TRBV6-5 and TRBJ2-7, with D hard to call. Germline V gene lookup returns CDR1 MNHEY and CDR2 SVGAGI. With 3 bases removed from V and 4 bases from J, the gap between germline ends came to 4 bases. The CDR3 extends over 11 amino acids. CDR3 loop: CASSYHYEQYF. The CDR3 DNA reads TGTGCCAGCAGTTATCATTACGAGCAGTACTTC.

V usage is TRBV4-1 and J usage is TRBJ2-7; no clear D gene. Trimming removed 1 base at V and 4 bases at J, with 14 bases between. The V gene's germline CDR1 is MGHRA and CDR2 YSYEKL. The CDR3 consists of 15 residues. The CDR3, as DNA: TGCGCCAGCAGCCAAGTACTACTTGCCATTTACGAGCAGTACTTC. Encoded protein: CASSQVLLAIYEQYF.

The rearrangement links TRBV10-3 to TRBJ1-1, with D tentatively TRBD1 (6 bases). V lost 4 bases to trimming and J lost 0 bases, with 15 bases between them. Germline CDR1 reads ENHRY; CDR2 reads SYGVKD. This CDR3 has 16 amino acids. The CDR3 region has the DNA TGTGCCATCAGTGGGGGACACCAAATCATGAACACTGAAGCTTTCTTT. Translating gives CAISGGHQIMNTEAFF.

This sequence joins TRBV5-1 and TRBJ1-1, with 7 bases aligning to TRBD1. The trim removed 0 bases at V and 4 bases at J, leaving 9 bases unmatched. There are 16 residues in the CDR3. Germline CDR1 SGHRS, CDR2 YFSETQ. CDR3 sequence (DNA): TGCGCCAGCAGCTTGGCCGTAGGGGGCGCCGGCACTGAAGCTTTCTTT. It yields the protein CASSLAVGGAGTEAFF.

This chain uses TRBV7-9 with TRBJ1-1; 7 bases are a match to TRBD1. The CDR3 length is 14 residues. After removal of 4 bases from V and 5 bases from J, the junction contained 7 bases not matched to a gene. CDR1 and CDR2 from the germline V gene are SEHNR and FQNEAQ (reference sequence). The CDR3 sequence is CASSWVFRGTEAFF. CDR3 DNA: TGTGCCAGCAGCTGGGTTTTCAGGGGGACTGAAGCTTTCTTT. The entire variable domain, with the rest obtained from reference TRBV7-9 and TRBJ1-1, is as follows: DTGVSQNPRHKITKRGQNVTFRCDPISEHNRLYWYRQTLGQGPEFLTYFQNEAQLEKSRLLSDRFSAERPKGSFSTLEIQRTEQGDSAMYLCASSWVFRGTEAFFGQGTRLTVV.

The J gene is TRBJ1-3, the V gene TRBV7-9; TRBD1 agrees at 7 bases. Germline V gene sequence: CDR1 SEHNR, CDR2 FQNEAQ (reference sequence). The CDR3 sequence is 15 residues long. V lost 0 bases, J lost 5 bases, and 4 bases stayed unmatched. The CDR3 DNA reads as TGTGCCAGCAGCTTAGCGCACAGGGGAAGAAACACCATATATTTT. This encodes CASSLAHRGRNTIYF.

The chain couples TRBV5-1 to TRBJ2-3; possible D gene TRBD1, 6 bases. Looked up from germline, CDR1 is SGHRS and CDR2 is YFSETQ. Trimming stripped 4 bases from V and 3 bases from J, with 12 bases between. The CDR3 is made up of 14 amino acids. CDR3 bases: TGCGCCAGCAGCGCGGCAACAGGGACAGATACGCAGTATTTT. Amino acid sequence: CASSAATGTDTQYF.

The chain's CDR3 is CASSPTSGRFDTQYF. The CDR3 DNA reads as TGTGCCAGTAGCCCGACTAGCGGGAGGTTCGATACGCAGTATTTT. The chain uses TRBV19 and TRBJ2-3, with 13 positions matching TRBD2. Trimming took 6 bases from V and 6 from J; bases not matched to a gene: 6. CDR1 is LNHDA, CDR2 SQIVND, per germline (reference sequence). The CDR3 spans 15 residues.

The J gene is TRBJ2-1, the V gene TRBV6-6; TRBD2 is a possible D gene (6 bases). With 0 bases removed from V and 7 bases from J, the gap between germline ends came to 16 bases. This CDR3 comprises 16 residues. Germline V gene sequence: CDR1 MNHNY, CDR2 SVGAGI (reference sequence). The CDR3 loop reads CASSYSATSRQNEQFF. As DNA, the CDR3 is TGTGCCAGCAGTTACTCGGCCACTAGCCGTCAGAATGAGCAGTTCTTC.

The chain joins TRBV7-9 to TRBJ1-4, with TRBD1 as a possible D gene (5 bases). Germline CDR1 reads SEHNR; CDR2 reads FQNEAQ (reference sequence). Trimming removed 5 bases at V and 5 bases at J, with 15 bases between. The CDR3 runs to 15 residues. CDR3 region: CASSPPLGGNEKLFF. The CDR3 DNA reads as TGTGCCAGCAGCCCGCCCCTCGGGGGGAATGAAAAACTGTTTTTT.

This rearrangement joins TRBV4-1 to TRBJ2-5; D gene unclear. The V end was cut by 0 bases, the J end by 7 bases, with 15 bases between. The CDR3 is 15 amino acids. Per the germline V gene, CDR1 is MGHRA and CDR2 is YSYEKL. The CDR3 DNA reads as TGCGCCAGCAGCCAAGATCAGGCTCCCGGTGGGACCCAGTACTTC. Its protein product is CASSQDQAPGGTQYF.

The chain uses TRBV28 and TRBJ2-7; D call uncertain. There are 11 residues in the CDR3. V was pared by 3 bases and J by 5 bases, with 5 bases between. Germline V gives CDR1 MDHEN, CDR2 SYDVKM. The CDR3 DNA reads TGTGCCAGCAGTTTTCCAGACGAGCAGTACTTC. Translation gives CASSFPDEQYF.